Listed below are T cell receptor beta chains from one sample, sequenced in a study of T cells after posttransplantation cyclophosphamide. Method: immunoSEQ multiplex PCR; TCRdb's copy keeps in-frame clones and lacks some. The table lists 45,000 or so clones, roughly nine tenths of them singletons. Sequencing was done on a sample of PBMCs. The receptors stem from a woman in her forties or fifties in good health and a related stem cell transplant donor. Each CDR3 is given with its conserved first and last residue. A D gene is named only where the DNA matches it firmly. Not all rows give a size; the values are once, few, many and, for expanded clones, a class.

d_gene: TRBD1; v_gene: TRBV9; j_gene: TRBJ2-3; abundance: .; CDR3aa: CASSAVRGQGKQSSDTQYF; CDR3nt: TGTGCCAGCAGCGCAGTACGGGGACAGGGAAAGCAAAGTTCAGATACGCAGTATTTT
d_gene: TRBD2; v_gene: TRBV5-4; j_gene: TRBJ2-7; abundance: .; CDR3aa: CASSFAGGPYEQYF; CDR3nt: TGTGCCAGCAGCTTCGCGGGGGGACCCTACGAGCAGTACTTC
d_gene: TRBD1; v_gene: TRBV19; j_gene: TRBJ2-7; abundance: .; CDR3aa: CASSGGQGLSYEQYF; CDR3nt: TGTGCCAGTAGTGGAGGACAGGGCCTCTCCTACGAGCAGTACTTC
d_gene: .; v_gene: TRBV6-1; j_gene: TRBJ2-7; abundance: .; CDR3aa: CASTQGQLGEQYF; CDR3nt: TGTGCCAGCACCCAAGGACAGCTGGGAGAGCAGTACTTC
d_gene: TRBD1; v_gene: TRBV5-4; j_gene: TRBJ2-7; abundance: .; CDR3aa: CASSTQLQGANEQYF; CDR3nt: TGTGCCAGCAGCACACAACTCCAGGGGGCCAACGAGCAGTACTTC
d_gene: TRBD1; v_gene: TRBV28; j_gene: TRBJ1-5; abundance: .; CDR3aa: CASIGTGVQPQHF; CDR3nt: TGTGCCAGCATAGGGACAGGGGTCCAGCCCCAGCATTTT
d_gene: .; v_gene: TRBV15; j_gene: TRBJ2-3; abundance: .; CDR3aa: CATSRDRGDREIYSTDTQYF; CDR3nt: TGTGCCACCAGCAGAGATCGGGGAGACCGAGAGATTTATAGCACAGATACGCAGTATTTT
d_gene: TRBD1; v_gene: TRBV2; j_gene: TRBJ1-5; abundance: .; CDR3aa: CASIGTGGNQPQHF; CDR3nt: TGTGCCAGCATCGGGACAGGGGGCAATCAGCCCCAGCATTTT
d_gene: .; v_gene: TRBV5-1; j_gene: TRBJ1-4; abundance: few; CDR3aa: CASSWVAGENEKLFF; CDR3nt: TGCGCCAGCAGCTGGGTGGCAGGGGAAAATGAAAAACTGTTTTTT
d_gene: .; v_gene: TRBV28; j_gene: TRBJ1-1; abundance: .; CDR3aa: CASSQTWGGYTEAFF; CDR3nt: TGTGCCAGCAGCCAGACCTGGGGGGGATACACTGAAGCTTTCTTT
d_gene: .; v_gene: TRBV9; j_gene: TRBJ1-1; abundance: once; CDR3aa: CASSPSGEMNTEAFF; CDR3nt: TGTGCCAGCAGCCCGTCCGGGGAGATGAACACTGAAGCTTTCTTT
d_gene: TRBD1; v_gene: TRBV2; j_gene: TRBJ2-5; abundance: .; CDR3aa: CASSRDSQETQYF; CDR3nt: TGTGCCAGCAGCCGGGACAGCCAAGAGACCCAGTACTTC
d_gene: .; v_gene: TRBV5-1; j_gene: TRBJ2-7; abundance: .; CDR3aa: CASSLARGTYEQYF; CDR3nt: TGCGCCAGCAGCTTGGCCAGGGGAACCTACGAGCAGTACTTC
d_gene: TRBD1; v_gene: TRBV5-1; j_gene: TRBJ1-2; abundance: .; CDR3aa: CASSAEGPTGVGYTF; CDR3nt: TGCGCCAGCAGCGCGGAAGGCCCGACAGGGGTTGGCTACACCTTC
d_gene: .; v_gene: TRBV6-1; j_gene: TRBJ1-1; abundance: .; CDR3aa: CASITGNTEAFF; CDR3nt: TGTGCCAGCATCACAGGGAACACTGAAGCTTTCTTT
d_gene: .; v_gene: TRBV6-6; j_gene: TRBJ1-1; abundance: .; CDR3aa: CASSDPSGRANTEAFF; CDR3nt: TGTGCCAGCAGCGATCCGTCGGGGAGGGCGAACACTGAAGCTTTCTTT
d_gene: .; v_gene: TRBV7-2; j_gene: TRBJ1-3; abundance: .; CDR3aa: CASSFSSSGNTIYF; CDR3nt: TGTGCCAGCAGCTTTAGCAGCTCTGGAAACACCATATATTTT
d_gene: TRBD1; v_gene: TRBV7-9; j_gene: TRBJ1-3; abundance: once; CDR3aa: CASSFPGQGAWASGNTIYF; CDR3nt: TGTGCCAGCAGCTTCCCGGGACAGGGGGCCTGGGCTTCTGGAAACACCATATATTTT
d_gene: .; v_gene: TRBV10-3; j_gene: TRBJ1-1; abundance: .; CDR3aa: CATSGEGGGNTEAFF; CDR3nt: TGTGCCACAAGTGGGGAGGGTGGGGGTAACACTGAAGCTTTCTTT
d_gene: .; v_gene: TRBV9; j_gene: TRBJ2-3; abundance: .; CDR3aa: CASSLGLDLDTQYF; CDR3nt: TGTGCCAGCAGCCTGGGACTGGATCTAGATACGCAGTATTTT
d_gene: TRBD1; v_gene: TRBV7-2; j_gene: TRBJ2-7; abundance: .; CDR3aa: CASSPYSGTGAYEQYF; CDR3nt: TGTGCCAGCAGCCCATATTCCGGGACAGGAGCCTACGAGCAGTACTTC
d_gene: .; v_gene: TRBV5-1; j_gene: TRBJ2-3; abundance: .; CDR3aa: CASATGGLADTQYF; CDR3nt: TGCGCCAGCGCGACTGGGGGCTTGGCAGATACGCAGTATTTT
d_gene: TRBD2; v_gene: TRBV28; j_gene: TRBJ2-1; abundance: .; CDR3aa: CASRASGRLPGHNEQFF; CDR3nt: TGTGCCAGCAGGGCTAGCGGGAGGCTCCCCGGACACAATGAGCAGTTCTTC
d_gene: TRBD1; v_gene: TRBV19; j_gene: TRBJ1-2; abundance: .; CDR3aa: CASSIWDRVINYGYTF; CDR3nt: TGTGCCAGTAGTATATGGGACAGGGTGATTAACTATGGCTACACCTTC
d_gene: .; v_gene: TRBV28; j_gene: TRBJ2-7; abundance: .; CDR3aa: CASSTRQAWGYEQYF; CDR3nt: TGTGCCAGCAGTACCAGACAGGCTTGGGGCTACGAGCAGTACTTC
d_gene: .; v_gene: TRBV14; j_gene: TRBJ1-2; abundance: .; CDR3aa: CASTPYRDYGYTF; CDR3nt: TGTGCCAGCACGCCATACAGAGACTATGGCTACACCTTC
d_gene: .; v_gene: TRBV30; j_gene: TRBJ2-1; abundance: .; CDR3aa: CAWEWRGGSNEQFF; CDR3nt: TGTGCCTGGGAATGGCGGGGCGGATCAAATGAGCAGTTCTTC
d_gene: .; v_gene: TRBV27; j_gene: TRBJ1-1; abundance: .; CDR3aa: CASSLTFRTSMNTEAFF; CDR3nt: TGTGCCAGCAGTCTTACCTTCCGGACTTCCATGAACACTGAAGCTTTCTTT
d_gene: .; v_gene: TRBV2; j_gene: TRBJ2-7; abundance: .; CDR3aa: CALHPRDTVYEQYF; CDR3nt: TGTGCCCTACACCCCAGGGACACCGTCTACGAGCAGTACTTC
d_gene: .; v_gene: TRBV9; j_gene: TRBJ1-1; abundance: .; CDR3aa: CASSRDGQGTEAFF; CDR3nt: TGTGCCAGCAGCCGCGACGGCCAGGGCACTGAAGCTTTCTTT
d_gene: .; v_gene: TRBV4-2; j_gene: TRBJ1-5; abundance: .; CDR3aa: CASSQEGRDQPQHF; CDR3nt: TGTGCCAGCAGCCAAGAGGGGCGTGATCAGCCCCAGCATTTT
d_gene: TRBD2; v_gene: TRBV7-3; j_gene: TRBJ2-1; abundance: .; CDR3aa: CASSLGGSVNEQFF; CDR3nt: TGTGCCAGCAGCCTGGGCGGGAGTGTGAATGAGCAGTTCTTC
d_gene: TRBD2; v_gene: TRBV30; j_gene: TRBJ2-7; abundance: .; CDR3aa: CAWKAGVYEQYF; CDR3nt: TGTGCCTGGAAAGCGGGAGTCTACGAGCAGTACTTC
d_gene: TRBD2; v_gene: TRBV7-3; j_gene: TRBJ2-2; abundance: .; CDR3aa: CASSLNGGRANTGELFF; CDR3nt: TGTGCCAGCAGCTTAAATGGTGGGAGGGCGAACACCGGGGAGCTGTTTTTT
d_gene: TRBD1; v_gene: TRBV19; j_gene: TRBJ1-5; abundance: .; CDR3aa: CAGGQGGNQPQHF; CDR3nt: TGTGCCGGGGGACAGGGCGGCAATCAGCCCCAGCATTTT
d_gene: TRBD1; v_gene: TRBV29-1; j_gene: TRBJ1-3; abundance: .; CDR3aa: CSVESYQGAGGNTIYF; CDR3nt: TGCAGCGTTGAATCGTATCAGGGGGCTGGTGGAAACACCATATATTTT
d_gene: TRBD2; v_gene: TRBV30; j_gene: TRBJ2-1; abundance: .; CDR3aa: CAWSVPLAGVSYNEQFF; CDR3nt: TGTGCCTGGAGTGTACCGCTAGCGGGAGTTTCCTACAATGAGCAGTTCTTC
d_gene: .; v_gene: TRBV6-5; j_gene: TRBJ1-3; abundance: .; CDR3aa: CASSERSSGNTIYF; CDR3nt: TGTGCCAGCAGCGAACGGAGCTCTGGAAACACCATATATTTT
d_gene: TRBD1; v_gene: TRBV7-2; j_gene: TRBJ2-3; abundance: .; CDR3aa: CASSRDRGTDTQYF; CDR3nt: TGTGCCAGCAGCCGGGACAGGGGCACAGATACGCAGTATTTT
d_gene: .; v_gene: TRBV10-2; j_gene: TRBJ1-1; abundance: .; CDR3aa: CASSEQKHSEAFF; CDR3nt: TGCGCCAGCAGTGAACAGAAACACTCTGAAGCTTTCTTT
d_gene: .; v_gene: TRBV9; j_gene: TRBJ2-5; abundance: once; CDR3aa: CASSQGGTVQETQYF; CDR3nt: TGTGCCAGCAGCCAAGGAGGGACAGTACAAGAGACCCAGTACTTC
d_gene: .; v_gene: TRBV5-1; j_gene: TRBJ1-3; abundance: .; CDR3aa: CASSFRGSGSGNTIYF; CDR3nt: TGCGCCAGCAGCTTCCGGGGGAGCGGATCTGGAAACACCATATATTTT
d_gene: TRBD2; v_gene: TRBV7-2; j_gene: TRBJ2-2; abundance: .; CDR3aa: CASSLAPSGHGELFF; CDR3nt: TGTGCCAGCAGCTTAGCGCCTAGCGGGCACGGGGAGCTGTTTTTT
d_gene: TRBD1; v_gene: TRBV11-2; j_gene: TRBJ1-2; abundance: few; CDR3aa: CASSRTGAGYTF; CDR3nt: TGTGCCAGCAGCCGAACAGGGGCCGGCTACACCTTC
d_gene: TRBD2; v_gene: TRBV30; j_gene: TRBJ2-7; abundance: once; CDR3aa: CAWSVGGLAGYEQYF; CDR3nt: TGTGCCTGGAGTGTAGGAGGACTAGCGGGGTACGAGCAGTACTTC
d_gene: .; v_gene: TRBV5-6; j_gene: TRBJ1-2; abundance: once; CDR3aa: CASSPDGNPNYGYTF; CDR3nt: TGTGCCAGCAGCCCGGACGGGAATCCTAACTATGGCTACACCTTC
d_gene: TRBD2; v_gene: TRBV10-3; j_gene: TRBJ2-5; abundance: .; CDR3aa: CAISESPGGRETQYF; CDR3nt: TGTGCCATCAGTGAGTCGCCGGGAGGGCGAGAGACCCAGTACTTC
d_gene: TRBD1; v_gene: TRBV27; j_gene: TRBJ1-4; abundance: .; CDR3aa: CASSPVKTGSNEKLFF; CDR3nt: TGTGCCAGCAGTCCCGTTAAGACAGGGTCGAATGAAAAACTGTTTTTT
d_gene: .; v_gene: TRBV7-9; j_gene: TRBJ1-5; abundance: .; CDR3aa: CASSLEHQPQHF; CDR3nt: TGTGCCAGCAGTCTCGAGCATCAGCCCCAGCATTTT
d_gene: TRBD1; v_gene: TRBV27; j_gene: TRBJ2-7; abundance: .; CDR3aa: CASTPGRGQISDEQYF; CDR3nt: TGTGCCAGCACACCAGGCAGGGGGCAGATCTCCGACGAGCAGTACTTC
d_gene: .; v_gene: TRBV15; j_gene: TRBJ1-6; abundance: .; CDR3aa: CATSTSQNSPLHF; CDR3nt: TGTGCCACCAGCACCAGTCAGAATTCACCCCTCCACTTT
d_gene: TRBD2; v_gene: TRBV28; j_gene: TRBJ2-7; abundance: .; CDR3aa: CASSLREGTPLKYEQYF; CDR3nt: TGTGCCAGCAGTTTAAGGGAGGGGACTCCCCTCAAGTACGAGCAGTACTTC
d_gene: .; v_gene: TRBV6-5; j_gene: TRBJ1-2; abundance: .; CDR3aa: CASSYSLYSGNYGYTF; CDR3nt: TGTGCCAGCAGTTACTCCCTTTACAGCGGGAACTATGGCTACACCTTC
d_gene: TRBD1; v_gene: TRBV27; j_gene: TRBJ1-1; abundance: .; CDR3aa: CASSPSPGQLPGFF; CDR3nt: TGTGCCAGCAGTCCTTCCCCGGGACAGCTTCCAGGTTTCTTT
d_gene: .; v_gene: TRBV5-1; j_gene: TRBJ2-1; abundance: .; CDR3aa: CASSLSGGAYNEQFF; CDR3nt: TGCGCCAGCAGCCTCAGCGGAGGGGCCTACAATGAGCAGTTCTTC
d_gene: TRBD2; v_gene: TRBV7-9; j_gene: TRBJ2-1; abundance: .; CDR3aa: CASSPWGGGNNEQFF; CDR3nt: TGTGCCAGCAGCCCCTGGGGGGGAGGAAACAATGAGCAGTTCTTC
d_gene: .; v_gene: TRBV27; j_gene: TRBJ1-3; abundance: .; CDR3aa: CASSLSGRSSGNTIYF; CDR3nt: TGTGCCAGCAGTTTATCGGGGCGGTCCTCTGGAAACACCATATATTTT
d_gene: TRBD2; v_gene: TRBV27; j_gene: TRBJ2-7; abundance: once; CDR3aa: CASSLAGGAYEQYF; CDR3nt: TGTGCCAGCAGTTTAGCGGGAGGGGCCTACGAGCAGTACTTC
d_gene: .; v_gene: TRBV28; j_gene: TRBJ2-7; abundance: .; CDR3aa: CACSPGGSSYEQYF; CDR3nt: TGTGCCTGTTCCCCAGGGGGGAGCTCCTACGAGCAGTACTTC